These 5 T cell receptor beta chains were sequenced from one sample in a study of blood T cells in healthy people across ages. Combining a sample-barcoded 5' primer with a J-beta primer mix, a second PCR ran for roughly 6 to 12 cycles. TCRdb recomputed calls from the 5' RACE reads with MiXCR, one row per CDR3 protein. In the table there are 780,000 or so distinct CDR3 sequences, about 61% of which are singletons. Sequenced input: blood. These receptors all come from a man in his forties in good health.

This clonotype appeared once. V is TRBV4-2 and J is TRBJ2-2, with 10 bases aligning to TRBD2. The V and J ends lost 5 bases and 3 bases, in that order; junction bases with no gene match: 3. In germline, CDR1 is LGHNA, CDR2 YNFKEQ. The CDR3 is 15 amino acids. The CDR3 DNA reads as TGTGCCAGCAGCAAGGGGACTAGCGACACCGGGGAGCTGTTTTTT. This encodes CASSKGTSDTGELFF.

V gene TRBV20-1 combines with J gene TRBJ2-7; D possibly corresponds to TRBD2 (6 bases). CDR3 length: 12 amino acids. Trimming took 6 bases from V and 2 from J, leaving 11 bases between them. Germline assignment: CDR1 DFQATT and CDR2 SNEGSKA (reference sequence). In DNA, the CDR3 is TGCAGTGCCGGCGGGGAAACCTACGAGCAGTACTTC. Translation: CSAGGETYEQYF.

The J gene is TRBJ1-2, the V gene TRBV7-9; perhaps TRBD1 as D (5 bases). With 5 bases removed from V and 1 base from J, the gap between germline ends came to 14 bases. CDR3 length: 15 residues. The germline CDR1 and CDR2 sequences are SEHNR and FQNEAQ (reference sequence). The CDR3 region has the DNA TGTGCCAGCAGCCATCAGGGAGGGCTTAACTATGGCTACACCTTC. It is translated as CASSHQGGLNYGYTF.

The chain links TRBV4-1 to TRBJ2-5, with D hard to call. Germline V gene lookup returns CDR1 MGHRA and CDR2 YSYEKL. CDR3 length: 13 residues. V dropped 1 base and J dropped 13 bases, with 16 bases sitting between them. CDR3 nucleotide sequence: TGCGCCAGCAGCCAAGTGGGTGAAAGGAGACGGTACTTC. It encodes CASSQVGERRRYF.

The rearrangement joins TRBV5-1 to TRBJ2-1; 12 nucleotides match TRBD2. The CDR3 is 15 amino acids. Germline V lookup: CDR1 SGHRS, CDR2 YFSETQ. V lost 3 bases and J lost 9; bases outside the gene matches: 7. In DNA form, the CDR3 reads TGCGCCAGCAGCTCGACTAGCGGGAGTGTCAGTGAGCAGTTCTTC. Translated, it gives CASSSTSGSVSEQFF.